Each of the 21 T cell receptor beta chains below was sequenced from the same sample in a study of Tregs in tolerant kidney transplant recipients. Clones were sequenced by immunoSEQ multiplex PCR, and TCRdb holds only the in-frame ones, with some missing. The table shows about 87,000 clones, with 80% to 95% occurring only once. Here the sequenced sample was CD4+ T cells from blood, taken before the transplant. The receptor source for this set is a human donor who received a combined kidney and bone marrow transplant.

The rearrangement uses TRBV4-1 and TRBJ2-1; 11 bases match TRBD2. Germline trimming cut 3 bases from V and 6 bases from J; bases unmatched to any gene: 10. The CDR3 contains 17 residues. From germline, CDR1 is MGHRA and CDR2 YSYEKL. This chain's CDR3 is CASSHSPLAGGGNEQFF. As DNA, the CDR3 is TGCGCCAGCAGCCATTCCCCTCTAGCGGGAGGAGGCAATGAGCAGTTCTTC.

The gene calls are TRBV11-3 and TRBJ2-1; TRBD2 matches 13 bases. There are 19 residues in the CDR3. The V gene end was trimmed by 0 bases and the J gene end by 6 bases; junction bases not matched to a gene: 11. Looked up from germline, CDR1 is SGHNT and CDR2 is YENEEA. The CDR3 protein is CASSLDLPILAGGGNEQFF. CDR3 in DNA: TGTGCCAGCAGCTTAGACCTACCAATACTAGCGGGAGGGGGCAATGAGCAGTTCTTC. The entire variable domain, with the rest obtained from reference TRBV11-3 and TRBJ2-1, is as follows: EAGVVQSPRYKIIEKKQPVAFWCNPISGHNTLYWYLQNLGQGPELLIRYENEEAVDDSQLPKDRFSAERLKGVDSTLKIQPAELGDSAVYLCASSLDLPILAGGGNEQFFGPGTRLTVL.

The chain is built from TRBV27 and TRBJ2-7; 11 bases match TRBD2. Germline V lookup: CDR1 MNHEY, CDR2 SMNVEV (reference sequence). The CDR3 loop spans 14 amino acids. V shed 3 bases and J 4 bases; nucleotides not matched to a gene: 2. The CDR3 loop reads CASSFSGGAYEQYF. As DNA, the CDR3 is TGTGCCAGCAGTTTTAGCGGGGGGGCATACGAGCAGTACTTC.

This clone was picked up one time. The chain uses TRBV4-2 and TRBJ2-2; tentative D call: TRBD2 (6 bases). The CDR3 contains 19 residues. Trimming cost V 0 bases and J 6 bases, with 23 bases left between them. Germline values: CDR1 LGHNA, CDR2 YNFKEQ. Written as DNA, the CDR3 is TGTGCCAGCAGCCAAGATACTACCCCTAGCGTTGTGGTCGCCGGGGAGCTGTTTTTT. As protein: CASSQDTTPSVVVAGELFF.

The genes are TRBV30 and TRBJ1-5; TRBD1 agrees at 7 bases. The V segment lost 0 bases and the J segment 6 bases; nucleotides outside the gene matches: 5. The CDR3 sequence is 14 residues long. Germline V lookup: CDR1 GTSNPN, CDR2 SVGIG (reference sequence). CDR3 amino acids: CAWSVRQGGQPQHF. CDR3 bases: TGTGCCTGGAGTGTCCGTCAGGGGGGTCAGCCCCAGCATTTT.

J is TRBJ2-3 and V is TRBV18; 7 bases match TRBD2. The germline CDR1 and CDR2 sequences are KGHSH and LQKENI. The CDR3 length is 16 residues. Trimming took 3 bases from V and 2 from J; bases not matched to a gene: 8. CDR3 residues: CASSPQAGFDTDTQYF. In DNA, the CDR3 is TGTGCCAGCTCACCTCAAGCGGGATTCGACACAGATACGCAGTATTTT.

V gene TRBV25-1 combines with J gene TRBJ2-1; D perhaps matches TRBD2 (5 bases). Germline V CDR1 and CDR2: MGHDK, SYGVNS. The CDR3 runs to 14 residues. Trimming shortened V by 3 bases and J by 2 bases, and 8 bases separated the two germline ends. This chain's CDR3 is CASSEAGAYNEQFF. CDR3 in DNA: TGTGCCAGCAGTGAGGCGGGTGCCTACAATGAGCAGTTCTTC.

This clone has only one observation. The chain recombines TRBV6-5 with TRBJ1-3; D is uncertain. Germline V gene lookup returns CDR1 MNHEY and CDR2 SVGAGI. The V gene lost 2 bases and the J gene lost 0 bases, with 8 bases spanning the gap. The CDR3 extends over 15 amino acids. CDR3 region: CASSYGISSGNTIYF. The CDR3 region has the DNA TGTGCCAGCAGTTACGGCATCAGCTCTGGAAACACCATATATTTT.

This clone was seen only a few times. The chain uses TRBV10-3 and TRBJ2-7; TRBD1 aligns across 10 bases. The CDR3 length is 15 residues. Per the germline V gene, CDR1 is ENHRY and CDR2 is SYGVKD. Trimming removed 5 bases from V and 2 bases from J; junction bases left unmatched: 6. CDR3 amino acids: CAISSLGQGTYEQYF. CDR3 nucleotides: TGTGCCATCAGTTCACTGGGACAGGGGACCTACGAGCAGTACTTC.

The chain has TRBV4-3 and TRBJ2-3; D gene unclear. V lost 0 bases and J lost 2, with 9 bases in between. CDR1 is LGHNA and CDR2 is YSLEER in the germline V gene. The CDR3 length is 15 residues. This CDR3 is CASSQEGSFTDTQYF. For the CDR3, the DNA is TGCGCCAGCAGCCAAGAGGGTAGCTTCACAGATACGCAGTATTTT.

The V call is TRBV15, the J call TRBJ1-4; 7 bases align to TRBD1. Germline V gene sequence: CDR1 LNHNV, CDR2 YYDKDF (reference sequence). The CDR3 runs to 13 residues. Germline trimming cut 1 base from V and 11 bases from J; bases unmatched to any gene: 4. DNA for the CDR3: TGTGCCACCAGCAGAGGTACAGGGGACAAACTGTTTTTT. Its translation is CATSRGTGDKLFF.

This clone was found once. The gene calls are TRBV11-2 and TRBJ2-7; 9 bases are shared with TRBD1. Trimming took 4 bases from V and 4 from J; bases not matched to a gene: 2. This CDR3 region has 13 residues. Germline values: CDR1 SGHAT, CDR2 FQNNGV. As DNA, the CDR3 is TGTGCCAGCAGCTCGACAGGGGGGTACGAGCAGTACTTC. This codes for CASSSTGGYEQYF. The whole variable domain, remainder taken from reference TRBV11-2 and TRBJ2-7, is EAGVAQSPRYKIIEKRQSVAFWCNPISGHATLYWYQQILGQGPKLLIQFQNNGVVDDSQLPKDRFSAERLKGVDSTLKIQPAKLEDSAVYLCASSSTGGYEQYFGPGTRLTVT.

This rearrangement joins TRBV18 to TRBJ2-1; 9 positions match TRBD1. The CDR3 covers 17 residues. After removal of 3 bases from V and 5 bases from J, the junction contained 11 bases not matched to a gene. CDR1 KGHSH and CDR2 LQKENI come from the germline V gene. In DNA form, the CDR3 reads TGTGCCAGCTCACCGATGGTCATCCGGACAGGGGACAATGAGCAGTTCTTC. Protein product: CASSPMVIRTGDNEQFF.

CDR3 region: CASSYDRATYGYTF. The CDR3 DNA reads as TGTGCCAGCAGTTACGACAGGGCTACCTATGGCTACACCTTC. The chain couples TRBV6-6 to TRBJ1-2; TRBD1 aligns across 7 bases. Germline CDR1 and CDR2: MNHNY and SVGAGI (reference sequence). The CDR3 covers 14 residues. The ends lost 2 bases at V and 4 bases at J; junction bases unmatched: 4.

The genes are TRBV29-1 and TRBJ1-2; 9 bases match TRBD1. This CDR3 is built from 13 residues. Trimming cost V 5 bases and J 7 bases; bases outside gene matches: 8. Germline V gives CDR1 SQVTM, CDR2 ANQGSEA. CDR3 coding DNA: TGCAGCGTTTTCGGACAGGGGCTTCGTGGCTACACCTTC. This translates into CSVFGQGLRGYTF.

The chain recombines TRBV5-1 with TRBJ2-2, with D perhaps TRBD2 (6 bases). V shed 4 bases and J shed 3 bases, with 19 bases lying between them. Germline V lookup: CDR1 SGHRS, CDR2 YFSETQ. This CDR3 spans 17 amino acids. The DNA of the CDR3 is TGCGCCAGCAGCCTCAGGATGGACGGGAGTTACACCGGGGAGCTGTTTTTT. Its translation: CASSLRMDGSYTGELFF.

This sequence joins TRBV5-1 and TRBJ2-2; 12 bases map to TRBD2. The CDR3 totals 18 residues. The trim removed 2 bases at V and 3 bases at J, leaving 8 bases unmatched. Germline-derived CDR1 and CDR2 are SGHRS and YFSETQ. The CDR3: CASSFGASGGADTGELFF. CDR3 nucleotides: TGCGCCAGCAGCTTCGGAGCTAGCGGGGGGGCCGACACCGGGGAGCTGTTTTTT.

In this sample, this clone turned up once. The V and J genes are TRBV18 and TRBJ1-4, with a tentative D call TRBD1 (6 bases). The CDR3 has 12 residues. CDR1 KGHSH and CDR2 LQKENI come from the germline V gene. Trimming took off 3 bases at V and 8 bases at J, with 7 bases between the two ends. The CDR3 DNA reads as TGTGCCAGCTCACCCCAGGGGGAAAAACTGTTTTTT. Its protein product is CASSPQGEKLFF.

This sequence joins TRBV25-1 and TRBJ1-1; no reliable D call. V shed 6 bases and J shed 1 base, with 9 bases lying between them. CDR1 is MGHDK, CDR2 SYGVNS, per germline. This CDR3 is 13 amino acids long. CDR3 coding DNA: TGTGCCAGCAGATCTTTCCGGAACACTGAAGCTTTCTTT. This sequence encodes CASRSFRNTEAFF.

CDR3 residues: CASSSPRVVNEQFF. The DNA for the CDR3 is TGTGCCAGCAGTTCACCCCGGGTAGTCAATGAGCAGTTCTTC. The V gene is TRBV27, the J gene TRBJ2-1; D unresolved. Germline V gene sequence: CDR1 MNHEY, CDR2 SMNVEV (reference sequence). The CDR3 has 14 amino acids. Between the trimmed V and J ends, which lost 4 bases and 6 bases, there was a span of 13 bases.

This clone was seen only once. V gene TRBV11-1 combines with J gene TRBJ1-1; tentatively, D is TRBD1 (5 bases). V was clipped by 1 base and J by 1 base, with 13 bases between them. This CDR3 is 16 amino acids long. The V gene's germline CDR1 is SGHAT and CDR2 FQDESV (reference sequence). CDR3 amino acids: CASSLEITGGNTEAFF. DNA of the CDR3: TGTGCCAGCAGCTTAGAAATTACGGGGGGGAACACTGAAGCTTTCTTT. The entire variable domain, with the rest obtained from reference TRBV11-1 and TRBJ1-1, is as follows: EAEVAQSPRYKITEKSQAVAFWCDPISGHATLYWYRQILGQGPELLVQFQDESVVDDSQLPKDRFSAERLKGVDSTLKIQPAELGDSAMYLCASSLEITGGNTEAFFGQGTRLTVV.